This T cell receptor beta chain emerged from a study of shared T cell receptors in the human thymus. This clone was seen only once. Method: immunoSEQ multiplex PCR; TCRdb's copy keeps in-frame clones and lacks some. The sample yields roughly 710,000 clones, over 75% seen once. Germline CDR1 is SGHTA and CDR2 is FQGNSA. Trimming took 8 bases from V and 6 from J; bases not matched to a gene: 7. The CDR3 sequence is 15 residues long. These data were also filed under a second study, of human thymus T cells. That paper adds: Having corrective surgery for congenital heart defects, healthy Finnish infants were the ones who donated. Resections from corrective heart surgery supplied the thymus tissue. Thymic and blood repertoires showed apparently biased V and J gene usage. Among unrelated individuals, related research reported thymic repertoires that overlapped highly.

Input material: thymocytes. The V call is TRBV7-2, the J call TRBJ2-1; 13 bases are shared with TRBD2. This receptor was taken from a girl under three years old with a congenital heart defect. CDR3: CASSPTSGGANEQFF. In DNA form, the CDR3 reads TGTGCCAGCTCTCCTACTAGCGGGGGGGCCAATGAGCAGTTCTTC.